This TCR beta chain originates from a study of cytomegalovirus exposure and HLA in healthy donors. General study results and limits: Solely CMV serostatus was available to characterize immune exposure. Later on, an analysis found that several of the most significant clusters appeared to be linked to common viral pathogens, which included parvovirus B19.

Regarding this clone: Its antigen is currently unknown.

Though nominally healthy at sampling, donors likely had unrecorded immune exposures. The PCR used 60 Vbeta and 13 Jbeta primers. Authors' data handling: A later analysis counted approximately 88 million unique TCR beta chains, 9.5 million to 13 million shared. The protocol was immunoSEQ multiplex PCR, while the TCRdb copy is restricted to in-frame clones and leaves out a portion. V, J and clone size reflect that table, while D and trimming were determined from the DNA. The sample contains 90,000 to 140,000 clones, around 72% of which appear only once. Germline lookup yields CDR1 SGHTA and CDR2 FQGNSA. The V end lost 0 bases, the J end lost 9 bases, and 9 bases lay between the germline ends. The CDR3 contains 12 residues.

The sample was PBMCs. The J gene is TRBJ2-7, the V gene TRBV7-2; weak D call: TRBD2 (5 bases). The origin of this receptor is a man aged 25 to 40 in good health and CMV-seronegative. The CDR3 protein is CASSLAVGGQYF. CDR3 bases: TGTGCCAGCAGCTTAGCTGTAGGAGGGCAGTACTTC.